This T cell receptor beta chain was sequenced during a study of blood T cells in healthy people across ages. Study-wide points: Because sorting was not performed, PBMCs prevented conclusive naive versus antigen-experienced comparison. A greater number of naive CD4+ cells and higher diversity distinguished long-lived donors from aged donors.

V lost 0 bases and J lost 6, with 7 bases in between. The germline V gene has CDR1 SGHRS and CDR2 YFSETQ. The CDR3 is made up of 13 amino acids. For the second PCR, which ran for roughly 7 to 11 cycles, a sample-barcoded 5' primer and a J-beta primer mix were used. TCRdb processed the 5' RACE reads anew with MiXCR; each CDR3 protein has one entry. The repertoire holds 550,000 to 800,000 distinct CDR3 sequences, with 21% as singletons. Per individual sample, total RNA of at least 5 micrograms was extracted. This clonotype has a single count. Antigen specificity is unknown. This TCR derives from a man between 65 and 80 years old in good health. The sample was blood. J is TRBJ1-5 and V is TRBV5-1, with D uncertain. The CDR3: CASSLAEGQPQHF. The CDR3 region has the DNA TGCGCCAGCAGCTTGGCCGAGGGTCAGCCCCAGCATTTT. Looking up the rest from reference TRBV5-1 and TRBJ1-5 gives the full variable domain: KAGVTQTPRYLIKTRGQQVTLSCSPISGHRSVSWYQQTPGQGLQFLFEYFSETQRNKGNFPGRFSGRQFSNSRSEMNVSTLELGDSALYLCASSLAEGQPQHFGDGTRLSIL.